This section outlines one T cell receptor beta chain sequence together with its context. Methods used by the authors: Reference gene primer amplification yielded estimated nucleated cell counts. The data were produced by immunoSEQ multiplex PCR, yet TCRdb's version contains in-frame clones alone and is incomplete. That table gives V, J and clone size, and the DNA gave D and trimming. The table shows fewer than 25,000 clones, with 87% occurring only once. The entry originates in a study of blood T cell repertoires in COVID-19. Germline V lookup: CDR1 LGHNT, CDR2 FRNRAP. With 1 base clipped from V and 2 bases from J, the junction kept 2 bases outside the gene matches. The CDR3 is 15 amino acids.

V is TRBV12-5 and J is TRBJ1-2; the match to TRBD1 covers 9 bases. The sequenced sample was peripheral blood. The clonotype was recovered from a human donor with active COVID-19. The donor label of this sample is uncertain. The CDR3 DNA follows: TGTGCTAGTGGTTTGGAACAGGGGGCCAACTATGGCTACACCTTC. Translating it yields CASGLEQGANYGYTF.